This T cell receptor beta chain appears in the sequencing data of a study of cytomegalovirus exposure and HLA in healthy donors. Produced via immunoSEQ multiplex PCR; TCRdb's table is partial and in-frame only. Among roughly 130,000 clones, approximately 87% were seen once, and the ten largest hold 2.9%. Trimming removed 0 bases at V and 7 bases at J, with 12 bases between. The CDR3 contains 14 residues. Germline V gene sequence: CDR1 SEHNR, CDR2 FQNEAQ (reference sequence). The origin of this receptor is a man younger than 35 in good health and CMV-seronegative. The chain carries TRBV7-9 and TRBJ1-2, with D perhaps matching TRBD1 (6 bases). The sample consisted of PBMCs. The CDR3 reads CASSLAAQGSGYTF. In nucleotides, the CDR3 is TGTGCCAGCAGCTTAGCGGCCCAGGGGAGTGGCTACACCTTC.